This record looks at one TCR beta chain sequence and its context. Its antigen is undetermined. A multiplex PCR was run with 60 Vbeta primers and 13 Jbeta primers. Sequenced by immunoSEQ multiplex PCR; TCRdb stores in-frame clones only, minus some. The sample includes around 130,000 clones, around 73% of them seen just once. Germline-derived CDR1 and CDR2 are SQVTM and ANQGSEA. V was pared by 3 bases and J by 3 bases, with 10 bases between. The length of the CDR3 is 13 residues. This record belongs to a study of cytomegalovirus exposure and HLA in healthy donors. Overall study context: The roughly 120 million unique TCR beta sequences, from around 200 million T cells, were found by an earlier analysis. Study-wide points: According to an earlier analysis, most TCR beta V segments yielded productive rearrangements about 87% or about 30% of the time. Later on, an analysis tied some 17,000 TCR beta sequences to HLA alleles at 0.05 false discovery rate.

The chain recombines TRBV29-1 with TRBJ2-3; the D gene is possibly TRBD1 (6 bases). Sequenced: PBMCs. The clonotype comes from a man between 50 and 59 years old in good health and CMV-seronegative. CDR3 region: CSVEKGVTDTQYF. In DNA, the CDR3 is TGCAGCGTTGAGAAGGGGGTGACAGATACGCAGTATTTT.